The 21 T cell receptor beta chains below come from one sample, sequenced in a study of blood T cell repertoires in COVID-19. The table came from immunoSEQ multiplex PCR; TCRdb's copy has only in-frame clones and leaves some out. The sample includes some 150,000 clones, around 83% of them seen just once. Sequencing was performed on PBMCs or T cells enriched from blood (not recorded which). The receptors originated from a man aged 50 or older who had recovered from COVID-19.

The rearrangement links TRBV15 to TRBJ1-4, with 11 bases lining up with TRBD1. CDR3 length equals 14 residues. J gave up 7 bases and V 3 bases, and 1 base lay outside the gene matches. The germline V gene has CDR1 LNHNV and CDR2 YYDKDF (reference sequence). The CDR3 DNA is TGTGCCACCAGCAGGGACAGGGGGCGTGAAAAACTGTTTTTT. Its translation: CATSRDRGREKLFF.

The chain joins TRBV29-1 to TRBJ1-2; 11 bases line up with TRBD1. Looked up from germline, CDR1 is SQVTM and CDR2 is ANQGSEA. CDR3 length equals 12 residues. Germline trimming cut 4 bases from V and 7 bases from J; bases unmatched to any gene: 2. CDR3 coding DNA: TGCAGCGTTGGGGACAGGGGGTTTGGCTACACCTTC. This sequence encodes CSVGDRGFGYTF.

Concerning this clone itself: The junction differs from germline at one of its ends, possibly a read error. The chain combines TRBV7-7 with TRBJ2-1; 7 positions agree with TRBD2. Germline V CDR1 and CDR2: SSHAT, FNYEAQ (reference sequence). The CDR3 totals 15 residues. The CDR3 DNA reads TGTGCTAGCAGCCTTCTCTCGGGGAGGGATAATGAGCAGTTCTTC. This codes for CASSLLSGRDNEQFF.

This chain uses TRBV19 with TRBJ2-2; 9 bases are a match to TRBD1. This CDR3 spans 16 amino acids. The V and J ends lost 5 bases and 1 base, in that order; junction bases with no gene match: 5. Germline CDR1 and CDR2: LNHDA and SQIVND (reference sequence). CDR3 in amino acids: CASSGDRAMNTGELFF. The CDR3 bases are TGTGCCAGTAGTGGGGACAGGGCCATGAACACCGGGGAGCTGTTTTTT.

CDR3 in DNA: TGTGCTAGTGGTGACTTGGGCACTGAAGCTTTCTTT. The encoded protein is CASGDLGTEAFF. The chain recombines TRBV12-5 with TRBJ1-1; no firm D call. Germline V lookup: CDR1 LGHNT, CDR2 FRNRAP. V dropped 5 bases and J dropped 4 bases, with 8 bases sitting between them. The CDR3 is made up of 12 amino acids.

The V call is TRBV9, the J call TRBJ2-5, with TRBD1 as a possible D gene (5 bases). V lost 6 bases to trimming and J lost 6 bases, with 15 bases between them. This CDR3 spans 13 amino acids. CDR1 is SGDLS, CDR2 YYNGEE, per germline. In DNA, the CDR3 is TGTGCCAGCAACTCCCCAGGGTTAAAGACCCAGTACTTC. Its translation is CASNSPGLKTQYF.

The rearrangement joins TRBV7-2 to TRBJ1-2; D remains ambiguous. The CDR3 runs to 14 residues. Trimming left V 2 bases short and J 6 bases short, with 13 bases between. The germline CDR1 and CDR2 sequences are SGHTA and FQGNSA. CDR3 residues: CASSLSRSQDGYTF. CDR3 sequence (DNA): TGTGCCAGCAGCTTAAGCCGATCCCAGGATGGCTACACCTTC. The variable domain in full, with the rest retrieved from reference TRBV7-2 and TRBJ1-2, is GAGVSQSPSNKVTEKGKDVELRCDPISGHTALYWYRQSLGQGLEFLIYFQGNSAPDKSGLPSDRFSAERTGGSVSTLTIQRTQQEDSAVYLCASSLSRSQDGYTFGSGTRLTVV.

This clone was found once. The chain couples TRBV7-3 to TRBJ1-4; D is unresolved. V dropped 7 bases and J dropped 0 bases, with 15 bases sitting between them. Germline CDR1 is SGHTA and CDR2 is FQGTGA. The CDR3 sequence is 16 residues long. For the CDR3, the DNA is TGTGCCAGCAAAAGTGACCTACTATCAACTAATGAAAAACTGTTTTTT. Translation gives CASKSDLLSTNEKLFF. Full variable domain (outside the CDR3, taken from reference TRBV7-3 and TRBJ1-4): GAGVSQTPSNKVTEKGKYVELRCDPISGHTALYWYRQSLGQGPEFLIYFQGTGAADDSGLPNDRFFAVRPEGSVSTLKIQRTERGDSAVYLCASKSDLLSTNEKLFFGSGTQLSVL.

The chain carries TRBV7-9 and TRBJ1-2, with D possibly matching TRBD1 (6 bases). V lost 2 bases and J lost 8, with 15 bases in between. Germline CDR1 reads SEHNR; CDR2 reads FQNEAQ (reference sequence). The CDR3 is made up of 14 amino acids. The CDR3 DNA is TGTGCCAGCAGCTTAACCCAGGGGCTGGGAGGCTACACCTTC. Translation: CASSLTQGLGGYTF.

The chain couples TRBV4-3 to TRBJ2-7; a weak D match, TRBD1 (5 bases). The V end lost 1 base, the J end lost 2 bases, and 9 bases lay between the germline ends. The germline gives CDR1 LGHNA, CDR2 YSLEER. CDR3 length equals 14 residues. Here the CDR3 DNA reads TGCGCCAGCAGCCAAGTGTCAGGGCCCTACGAGCAGTACTTC. It yields the protein CASSQVSGPYEQYF.

The gene calls are TRBV18 and TRBJ2-7; 8 positions agree with TRBD1. Trimming took 6 bases from V and 3 from J; bases not matched to a gene: 10. Germline values: CDR1 KGHSH, CDR2 LQKENI. The CDR3 runs to 15 residues. The CDR3 DNA reads TGTGCCAGCTCGCCTAGGACAGGGTTCTACTACGAGCAGTACTTC. It specifies CASSPRTGFYYEQYF.

The rearrangement uses TRBV5-1 and TRBJ1-1; 7 bases align to TRBD1. Germline trimming cut 4 bases from V and 1 base from J; bases unmatched to any gene: 4. Germline CDR1 is SGHRS and CDR2 is YFSETQ. The CDR3 runs 14 residues. CDR3 region: CASSTGQTNTEAFF. In DNA, the CDR3 is TGCGCCAGCAGCACGGGACAGACGAACACTGAAGCTTTCTTT.

The chain employs TRBV5-4 and TRBJ2-1; 8 bases are a match to TRBD1. The germline V gene has CDR1 SGHNT and CDR2 YYREEE (reference sequence). V lost 4 bases, J lost 7 bases, and 7 bases stayed unmatched. The CDR3 has 14 residues. CDR3 loop: CASSRDRFTNEQFF. DNA for the CDR3: TGTGCCAGCAGCAGGGACAGGTTTACGAATGAGCAGTTCTTC.

The gene calls are TRBV6-2 or TRBV6-3 and TRBJ1-1; TRBD1 matches 7 bases. After removal of 6 bases from V and 1 base from J, the junction contained 8 bases not matched to a gene. Germline CDR1 reads MNHEY; CDR2 reads SVGEGT. The CDR3 contains 15 residues. The CDR3, as DNA: TGTGCCAGCAGCGGGGCGGACAGGTCGAACACTGAAGCTTTCTTT. Its protein product is CASSGADRSNTEAFF.

A remark on this clone: A read error may account for a junction end that differs from germline. This chain links TRBV7-7 with TRBJ2-3, with 8 bases matching TRBD2. This CDR3 is 15 amino acids long. CDR1 is SSHAT, CDR2 FNYEAQ, per germline (reference sequence). The CDR3 protein is CASSLTGGVTDTQYF. The CDR3 DNA reads as TGTGCTAGCAGCTTAACCGGGGGGGTCACAGATACGCAGTATTTT. Filled out from reference TRBV7-7 and TRBJ2-3, the complete variable domain reads GAGVSQSPRYKVTKRGQDVTLRCDPISSHATLYWYQQALGQGPEFLTYFNYEAQPDKSGLPSDRFSAERPEGSISTLTIQRTEQRDSAMYRCASSLTGGVTDTQYFGPGTRLTVL.

The chain uses TRBV28 and TRBJ1-2; 10 positions match TRBD1. Per the germline V gene, CDR1 is MDHEN and CDR2 is SYDVKM. V lost 6 bases and J lost 4; bases outside the gene matches: 11. The CDR3 loop spans 16 amino acids. Here the CDR3 reads CASRFLPGQGGYGYTF. In DNA, the CDR3 is TGTGCCAGCAGATTTTTACCAGGACAGGGGGGCTATGGCTACACCTTC.

The gene calls are TRBV9 and TRBJ2-1; 9 bases are shared with TRBD1. J gave up 5 bases and V 3 bases, and 6 bases lay outside the gene matches. The CDR3 consists of 15 residues. Germline V gene data show CDR1 as SGDLS and CDR2 as YYNGEE. Here the CDR3 reads CASSAHRGLDNEQFF. CDR3 in DNA: TGTGCCAGCAGCGCCCACAGGGGGCTGGACAATGAGCAGTTCTTC.

The chain has TRBV15 and TRBJ1-6; maybe TRBD1 (6 bases). CDR3 length: 15 residues. Trimming left V 3 bases short and J 6 bases short, with 12 bases between. The germline CDR1 and CDR2 sequences are LNHNV and YYDKDF (reference sequence). CDR3 loop: CATSREQGSNSPLHF. CDR3 nucleotides: TGTGCCACCAGCAGGGAACAGGGTAGTAATTCACCCCTCCACTTT.

The chain joins TRBV7-8 to TRBJ2-2; D is possibly TRBD1 (5 bases). Germline CDR1 reads SGHVS; CDR2 reads FQNEAQ. The CDR3 is 14 residues long. V dropped 4 bases and J dropped 1 base, with 7 bases sitting between them. CDR3 DNA sequence: TGTGCCAGCAGCTCCGACAGGAACACCGGGGAGCTGTTTTTT. It codes for CASSSDRNTGELFF.

V and J are TRBV6-6 and TRBJ1-5; the D is unclear. The CDR3 contains 11 residues. Germline CDR1 reads MNHNY; CDR2 reads SVGAGI (reference sequence). The V and J ends lost 5 bases and 9 bases respectively, with 8 bases between them. The CDR3 sequence is CASSAGGPQHF. The CDR3 region has the DNA TGTGCCAGCAGTGCCGGTGGGCCCCAGCATTTT.

This chain links TRBV3-1 (or the pseudogene TRBV3-2) with TRBJ1-5, with 7 bases lining up with TRBD1. Unmatched junction bases numbered 17, after V lost 6 bases and J lost 3 bases. This CDR3 comprises 18 residues. Germline loops: CDR1 LGHDT, CDR2 YNNKEL (reference sequence). As DNA, the CDR3 is TGTGCCAGCAGACCACGGACCGTAGACAGGGCCTTCAATCAGCCCCAGCATTTT. This encodes CASRPRTVDRAFNQPQHF.